These 18 T cell receptor beta chains were all obtained from the same sample, sequenced in a study of human T cells and chemical hapten exposure. The time point: patch test 3, about 24 weeks after DPC sensitization. As to treatment: therapeutic diphenylcyclopropenone sensitization with weekly scalp DPC. Each CDR3 protein gets one entry after TCRdb re-called the RACE reads with MiXCR. The sample carries about 170,000 distinct CDR3 sequences, about a quarter recorded once. Sample: whole blood, taken in connection with sensitization to the hapten diphenylcyclopropenone (DPC). The receptor source for this set is a woman in her late teens or twenties with alopecia areata. Some clones in this sample may be carry-over from other donors' samples.

The V call is TRBV7-3, the J call TRBJ1-1; no firm D call. Germline CDR1 reads SGHTA; CDR2 reads FQGTGA. V shed 0 bases and J shed 1 base, with 6 bases lying between them. The CDR3 is 14 amino acids. CDR3 sequence: CASSLTAGNTEAFF. Here the CDR3 DNA reads TGTGCCAGCAGCTTAACGGCGGGGAACACTGAAGCTTTCTTT.

This sequence joins TRBV7-2 and TRBJ1-2; D not resolved. This CDR3 has 13 residues. Germline V gives CDR1 SGHTA, CDR2 FQGNSA. The V and J ends lost 5 bases and 1 base respectively, with 8 bases between them. CDR3 sequence: CASSPDHNYGYTF. The CDR3 DNA reads as TGTGCCAGCAGCCCAGACCATAACTATGGCTACACCTTC. The full variable domain, rest sourced from reference TRBV7-2 and TRBJ1-2, is GAGVSQSPSNKVTEKGKDVELRCDPISGHTALYWYRQSLGQGLEFLIYFQGNSAPDKSGLPSDRFSAERTGGSVSTLTIQRTQQEDSAVYLCASSPDHNYGYTFGSGTRLTVV.

This chain joins TRBV5-1 and TRBJ2-1, with 9 bases matching TRBD1. The CDR3 has 13 residues. V lost 3 bases, J lost 10 bases, and 5 bases stayed unmatched. From germline, CDR1 is SGHRS and CDR2 YFSETQ. CDR3 amino acids: CASSWGQGREQFF. CDR3 nucleotide sequence: TGCGCCAGCAGCTGGGGACAGGGCCGGGAGCAGTTCTTC. Using reference TRBV5-1 and TRBJ2-1 for the parts outside the CDR3, the full variable domain is KAGVTQTPRYLIKTRGQQVTLSCSPISGHRSVSWYQQTPGQGLQFLFEYFSETQRNKGNFPGRFSGRQFSNSRSEMNVSTLELGDSALYLCASSWGQGREQFFGPGTRLTVL.

The chain employs TRBV5-4 and TRBJ2-1, with 12 positions matching TRBD2. V was clipped by 2 bases and J by 6 bases; unmatched bases: 3. This CDR3 comprises 15 residues. Germline CDR1 reads SGHNT; CDR2 reads YYREEE (reference sequence). CDR3 protein: CASSFLAGGSNEQFF. The DNA for the CDR3 is TGTGCCAGCAGCTTCCTAGCGGGGGGGTCCAATGAGCAGTTCTTC. Based on the CDR3 plus reference TRBV5-4 and TRBJ2-1, the full variable domain is ETGVTQSPTHLIKTRGQQVTLRCSSQSGHNTVSWYQQALGQGPQFIFQYYREEENGRGNFPPRFSGLQFPNYSSELNVNALELDDSALYLCASSFLAGGSNEQFFGPGTRLTVL.

CDR3 in DNA: TGTGCCAGCAGTTTCGGGCCGCTAGGCTACACCTTC. It translates to CASSFGPLGYTF. V and J are TRBV12-3 or TRBV12-4 and TRBJ1-2; D gene unclear. The CDR3 sequence is 12 residues long. V dropped 3 bases and J dropped 8 bases, with 10 bases sitting between them.

This clonotype was seen a few times. The CDR3 DNA reads as TGCAGTGCTCCTGGACTAGCGGGGGGAGCCGCGAACACCGGGGAGCTGTTTTTT. Translation: CSAPGLAGGAANTGELFF. The V gene is TRBV20-1, the J gene TRBJ2-2, with 14 bases matching TRBD2. Germline CDR1 and CDR2: DFQATT and SNEGSKA (reference sequence). CDR3 length: 18 residues. The V and J ends lost 5 bases and 0 bases, in that order; junction bases with no gene match: 8.

The count of this clonotype is one. The chain couples TRBV7-2 to TRBJ2-6; TRBD1 aligns across 8 bases. The CDR3 runs to 15 residues. The V gene's germline CDR1 is SGHTA and CDR2 FQGNSA. Germline trimming cut 5 bases from V and 2 bases from J; bases unmatched to any gene: 2. The CDR3 region is CASSPGGPGANVLTF. In nucleotides, the CDR3 is TGTGCCAGCAGCCCAGGGGGCCCTGGGGCCAACGTCCTGACTTTC.

The table lists this clonotype with a few counts. V is TRBV10-3 and J is TRBJ2-3, with TRBD2 as a possible D gene (5 bases). Germline V CDR1 and CDR2: ENHRY, SYGVKD. The CDR3 is 14 amino acids. V was clipped by 8 bases and J by 2 bases, with 14 bases between them. CDR3 bases: TGTGCCATCGGCCGGGAAGGCCCCACAGATACGCAGTATTTT. This encodes CAIGREGPTDTQYF.

This clonotype was seen a handful of times. The rearrangement links TRBV29-1 to TRBJ1-2; D not resolved. This CDR3 region has 13 residues. Between the trimmed V and J ends, which lost 3 bases and 6 bases, there was a span of 14 bases. Germline assignment: CDR1 SQVTM and CDR2 ANQGSEA. The chain's CDR3 is CSVDVVTTNGYTF. For the CDR3, the DNA is TGCAGCGTTGATGTCGTTACGACAAATGGCTACACCTTC.

The genes are TRBV7-3 and TRBJ2-5; D might be TRBD1 or TRBD2, each matching 6 bases. The length of the CDR3 is 13 residues. The V gene lost 3 bases and the J gene lost 5 bases, with 10 bases spanning the gap. Germline V gives CDR1 SGHTA, CDR2 FQGTGA. This chain's CDR3 is CASSFTGAETQYF. In DNA form, the CDR3 reads TGTGCCAGCAGCTTCACGGGGGCGGAGACCCAGTACTTC.

The table lists this clonotype with a few counts. The chain employs TRBV20-1 and TRBJ2-4; the D is unclear. The CDR3 length is 11 residues. V lost 5 bases, J lost 6 bases, and 8 bases lay in between. CDR1 is DFQATT and CDR2 is SNEGSKA in the germline V gene (reference sequence). The CDR3 sequence is CSALRGNIQYF. For the CDR3, the DNA is TGCAGTGCTCTGAGAGGAAACATTCAGTACTTC.

A few counts support this clonotype. CDR3 DNA sequence: TGCAGTATCATTTACGGCGGGAACACCGGGGAGCTGTTTTTT. Translated, it gives CSIIYGGNTGELFF. This sequence joins TRBV20-1 and TRBJ2-2, with D unclear. Germline V gene lookup returns CDR1 DFQATT and CDR2 SNEGSKA (reference sequence). V was shortened by 8 bases and J by 1 base, with 14 bases between the two germline ends. The CDR3 runs to 14 residues.

This sequence joins TRBV7-2 and TRBJ2-5; D not resolved. CDR1 and CDR2 from the germline V gene are SGHTA and FQGNSA. Between the trimmed V and J ends, which lost 1 base and 4 bases, there was a span of 10 bases. This CDR3 comprises 14 residues. Written as DNA, the CDR3 is TGTGCCAGCAGCTTAGTGTTCGGGCGAGAGACCCAGTACTTC. Translated: CASSLVFGRETQYF.

This clonotype occurred many times. The gene calls are TRBV15 and TRBJ2-2, with D unresolved. This CDR3 has 13 residues. V lost 6 bases, J lost 2 bases, and 7 bases lay in between. Germline V lookup: CDR1 LNHNV, CDR2 YYDKDF (reference sequence). In DNA form, the CDR3 reads TGTGCCACCAGGGCCTTTAACACCGGGGAGCTGTTTTTT. Translation: CATRAFNTGELFF.

There are a few counts of this clonotype. The CDR3 spells CASWRNEKLFF. The CDR3, as DNA: TGTGCCAGCTGGAGAAATGAAAAACTGTTTTTT. The chain links TRBV7-9 to TRBJ1-4, with D hard to call. The CDR3 is made up of 11 amino acids. V shed 8 bases and J shed 5 bases, with 6 bases lying between them. Germline-derived CDR1 and CDR2 are SEHNR and FQNEAQ (reference sequence).

This clonotype showed up many times. The V call is TRBV20-1, the J call TRBJ1-2; D unclear. Germline CDR1 reads DFQATT; CDR2 reads SNEGSKA (reference sequence). The CDR3 spans 13 residues. The V end lost 7 bases, the J end lost 8 bases, and 20 bases lay between the germline ends. CDR3 coding DNA: TGCAGTGGTCTGGACGGGCCCTATGAGGGCTACACCTTC. Translation: CSGLDGPYEGYTF.

This chain joins TRBV7-3 and TRBJ1-1, with TRBD1 as a possible D gene (5 bases). CDR1 is SGHTA, CDR2 FQGTGA, per germline. The CDR3 covers 13 residues. Trimming took 2 bases from V and 4 from J, leaving 8 bases between them. The CDR3 DNA sequence: TGTGCCAGCAGCTTAGACAGTCGCACTGAAGCTTTCTTT. The encoded protein is CASSLDSRTEAFF.

This clonotype was seen more than once but under ten times. The DNA of the CDR3 is TGTGCCAGCGCCTCCGGGACAGGGGGAGATACGCAGTATTTT. It is translated as CASASGTGGDTQYF. The chain recombines TRBV11-2 with TRBJ2-3, with 11 bases lining up with TRBD1. The V gene's germline CDR1 is SGHAT and CDR2 FQNNGV. Trimming at V came to 8 bases and at J to 5 bases, leaving 6 bases not matched to a gene. This CDR3 region has 14 residues.